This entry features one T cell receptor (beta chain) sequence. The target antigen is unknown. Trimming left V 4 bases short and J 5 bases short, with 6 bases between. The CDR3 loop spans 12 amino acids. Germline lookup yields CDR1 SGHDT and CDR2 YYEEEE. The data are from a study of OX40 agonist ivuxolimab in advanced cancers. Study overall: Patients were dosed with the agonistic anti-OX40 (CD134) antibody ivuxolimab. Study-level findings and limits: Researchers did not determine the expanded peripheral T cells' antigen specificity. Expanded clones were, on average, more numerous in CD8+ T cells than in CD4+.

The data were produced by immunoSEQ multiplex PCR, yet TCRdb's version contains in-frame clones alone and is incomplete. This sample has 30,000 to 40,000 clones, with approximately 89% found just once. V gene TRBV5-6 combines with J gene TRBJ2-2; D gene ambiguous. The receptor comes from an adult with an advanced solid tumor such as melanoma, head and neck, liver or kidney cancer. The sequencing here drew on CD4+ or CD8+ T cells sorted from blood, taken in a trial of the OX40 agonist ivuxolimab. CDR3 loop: CASSLWTGELFF. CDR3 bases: TGTGCCAGCAGCCTATGGACCGGGGAGCTGTTTTTT.